This TCR beta chain was documented in a study of T cell responses to AZD1222 COVID-19 vaccine. Points from the study as a whole: All repertoire sampling was performed exclusively after the peak T cell response.

Some clones are missing from TCRdb's copy, which holds only in-frame ones; the method was immunoSEQ multiplex PCR. The data show tens of thousands of clones, over 75% seen once. With V trimmed by 1 base and J by 3 bases, 9 bases remained unmatched. There are 17 residues in the CDR3. Germline CDR1 and CDR2: SGHDT and YYEEEE. On this clone: Antigen: not known.

The clonotype was recovered from an adult who received the AZD1222 COVID-19 vaccine. V gene TRBV5-6 combines with J gene TRBJ2-1, with 8 bases matching TRBD2. The material sequenced was peripheral blood, taken 28 days after the second AZD1222 dose. The CDR3: CASSLPGLETFYNEQFF. The CDR3 region has the DNA TGTGCCAGCAGCTTGCCGGGACTAGAGACTTTCTACAATGAGCAGTTCTTC.